This T cell receptor beta chain was documented in a study of post-analysis software for immune sequencing data. Points from the study as a whole: Elevated frequency relative to controls characterized 4 or 5 TRBV segments in patients, TRBV5-6, TRBV5-1 and TRBV20-1 among them.

For this clonotype: The antigen remains undetermined.

The CDR3 extends over 17 amino acids. V lost 2 bases to trimming and J lost 5 bases; unmatched junction nucleotides: 14. Germline V gene data show CDR1 as SGHNT and CDR2 as YYREEE (reference sequence). Each TCR beta cDNA library carried unique molecular identifiers. One entry per CDR3 protein, called by TCRdb with MiXCR from the PCR reads. Seen here are roughly 800,000 distinct CDR3 sequences, just under 30% observed once, and the top ten hold 0.55% to 0.65%. The specimen was blood. The genes are TRBV5-4 and TRBJ1-1; 8 nucleotides align to TRBD1. This TCR derives from a girl between 5 and 17 years old with multiple sclerosis. Written as DNA, the CDR3 is TGTGCCAGCAGCTTCTGGCAGGGGGCCGATGGGGGGACTGAAGCTTTCTTT. Encoded protein: CASSFWQGADGGTEAFF.